This T cell receptor beta chain emerged from a study of siplizumab effects on memory and regulatory T cells. Notes on the study in general: Among alloreactive clones, only a minor fraction mapped to unstimulated subsets. Siplizumab produced a significant drop in alloreactive sequences attributable to unstimulated CD4+ memory cells. With siplizumab, mappable alloreactive CD4+ clones averaged around 71% Treg-derived, versus more than 25% in controls.

TCRdb's copy holds only in-frame clones and misses some; the assay was immunoSEQ multiplex PCR. The sample includes approximately 110,000 clones, approximately 94% of them seen just once. Regarding this clone: As yet, its antigen is unknown.

The TCR sequence derives from a human donor in good health. Sequenced sample: CD4+ T cells sorted from blood.

CDR3 DNA sequence: TGTGCCAGCAGTTCCACAGGGGGCGAATCACCCCTCCACTTT. Protein: CASSSTGGESPLHF. V and J are TRBV2 and TRBJ1-6, with 9 bases identical to TRBD1. CDR3 length equals 14 residues. The germline gives CDR1 SNHLY, CDR2 FYNNEI. V was pared by 5 bases and J by 10 bases, with 6 bases of the junction left unmatched.